The 21 T cell receptor beta chains in this list originate from one sample, sequenced in a study of metastatic and nonmetastatic thyroid tumors. All patients were treatment-naive before thyroid surgery. TCRdb re-analyzed the PCR reads using MiXCR. The sample has 20,000 to 25,000 clones; roughly 16% are singletons. The sequencing sample was made of blood. The receptors shown here come from a female donor with papillary thyroid cancer or a benign thyroid nodule (not recorded which). Some clones in this sample may be carry-over from other donors' samples.

This clone has ten or more counts. The V gene is TRBV20-1, the J gene TRBJ1-1; a possible D gene is TRBD1 (5 bases). This CDR3 contains 14 residues. In germline, CDR1 is DFQATT, CDR2 SNEGSKA (reference sequence). Trimming took off 5 bases at V and 1 base at J, with 14 bases between the two ends. The CDR3 reads CSAVTGTENTEAFF. Here the CDR3 DNA reads TGCAGTGCTGTTACCGGGACGGAGAACACTGAAGCTTTCTTT.

This clone was seen at least ten times. The chain joins TRBV29-1 to TRBJ1-2, with D possibly matching TRBD1 (6 bases). Germline-derived CDR1 and CDR2 are SQVTM and ANQGSEA. V was pared by 6 bases and J by 0 bases, with 17 bases between. This CDR3 is built from 15 residues. CDR3 in amino acids: CSVQAIAGANYGYTF. The CDR3, as DNA: TGCAGCGTCCAAGCGATCGCAGGGGCTAACTATGGCTACACCTTC.

This clone was seen many times. The chain uses TRBV20-1 and TRBJ2-5; possible D gene TRBD1, 6 bases. This CDR3 spans 13 amino acids. Trimming left V 6 bases short and J 6 bases short, with 17 bases between. The germline gives CDR1 DFQATT, CDR2 SNEGSKA (reference sequence). CDR3 region: CSAPVPQGKTQYF. Written as DNA, the CDR3 is TGCAGTGCCCCAGTACCCCAGGGGAAGACCCAGTACTTC.

The table lists this clone with a few counts. Other nucleotide sequences in the sample specify the same CDR3. J is TRBJ2-3 and V is TRBV29-1; no firm D call. Trimming shortened V by 1 base and J by 1 base, and 6 bases separated the two germline ends. CDR1 SQVTM and CDR2 ANQGSEA come from the germline V gene. The CDR3 runs to 13 residues. The CDR3 loop reads CSVEVLGTDTQYF. The DNA of the CDR3 is TGCAGCGTTGAAGTATTGGGCACAGATACGCAGTATTTT.

This clone was recorded at least ten times. The chain combines TRBV7-2 with TRBJ2-3; TRBD2 aligns across 9 bases. Germline loops: CDR1 SGHTA, CDR2 FQGNSA. The CDR3 has 14 residues. V lost 4 bases to trimming and J lost 7 bases; unmatched junction nucleotides: 6. The CDR3 protein is CASSSWTSENTQYF. CDR3 DNA: TGTGCCAGCAGCTCTTGGACTAGCGAAAATACGCAGTATTTT.

Sample share makes this clone medium-sized. DNA for the CDR3: TGCGCCAGCAGCTTGGGGGTAGAAGCTAACTATGGCTACACCTTC. Translating gives CASSLGVEANYGYTF. The gene calls are TRBV5-1 and TRBJ1-2; D is undetermined. The V gene lost 0 bases and the J gene lost 0 bases, with 9 bases spanning the gap. The CDR3 extends over 15 amino acids. Per germline, CDR1 SGHRS and CDR2 YFSETQ. Variable domain in full (rest from reference TRBV5-1 and TRBJ1-2): KAGVTQTPRYLIKTRGQQVTLSCSPISGHRSVSWYQQTPGQGLQFLFEYFSETQRNKGNFPGRFSGRQFSNSRSEMNVSTLELGDSALYLCASSLGVEANYGYTFGSGTRLTVV.

This clone was recorded many times. This chain joins TRBV19 and TRBJ2-2; D is possibly TRBD1 or TRBD2 (5 bases each). Trimming removed 3 bases at V and 6 bases at J, with 14 bases between. Germline V gene data show CDR1 as LNHDA and CDR2 as SQIVND (reference sequence). The CDR3 has 15 amino acids. The CDR3 loop reads CASSIRGRRAGELFF. The CDR3 DNA reads as TGTGCCAGTAGTATTCGGGGACGGAGAGCCGGGGAGCTGTTTTTT.

Many counts were recorded for this clone. V is TRBV7-8 and J is TRBJ2-7, with 7 bases aligning to TRBD1. The junction had 5 bases not matched to a gene; V was cut back by 0 bases and J by 3 bases. The CDR3 covers 15 residues. Germline-derived CDR1 and CDR2 are SGHVS and FQNEAQ. The CDR3 nucleotides are TGTGCCAGCAGCTTAGCAGGGGGCTTTGGCTACGAGCAGTACTTC. This sequence encodes CASSLAGGFGYEQYF.

The V gene is TRBV4-1, the J gene TRBJ2-7; D is perhaps TRBD2 (6 bases). The CDR3 length is 14 residues. CDR1 is MGHRA, CDR2 YSYEKL, per germline. Between the trimmed V and J ends, which lost 3 bases and 2 bases, there was a span of 11 bases. CDR3 sequence: CASSQEGPPYEQYF. In DNA, the CDR3 is TGCGCCAGCAGCCAGGAGGGACCTCCCTACGAGCAGTACTTC.

This clone was detected many times. This sequence joins TRBV6-2 or TRBV6-3 and TRBJ1-5; 12 nucleotides line up with TRBD1. This CDR3 is 18 amino acids long. The ends lost 2 bases at V and 6 bases at J; junction bases unmatched: 11. Looked up from germline, CDR1 is MNHEY and CDR2 is SVGEGT. In nucleotides, the CDR3 is TGTGCCAGCAGTTACCAACCGGGACAGGGGGCAAGGGGTCAGCCCCAGCATTTT. This translates into CASSYQPGQGARGQPQHF.

This clone is a singleton in its sample. The chain joins TRBV7-9 to TRBJ2-7; TRBD1 agrees at 7 bases. V lost 5 bases and J lost 0; bases outside the gene matches: 4. CDR3 length: 14 residues. The V gene's germline CDR1 is SEHNR and CDR2 FQNEAQ (reference sequence). CDR3 DNA sequence: TGTGCCAGCAGCCTGAGACAGGGCTCCTACGAGCAGTACTTC. It codes for CASSLRQGSYEQYF.

The table lists this clone with many counts. This chain uses TRBV6-1 with TRBJ2-1, with 10 bases that match TRBD1. Germline lookup yields CDR1 MNHNS and CDR2 SASEGT. The J segment lost 8 bases and the V segment lost 6 bases, leaving 4 bases of the junction unmatched. This CDR3 contains 13 residues. The CDR3 region is CASRRQGADEQFF. CDR3 DNA: TGTGCCAGCAGGAGACAGGGGGCGGATGAGCAGTTCTTC.

The table lists this clone with many counts. This sequence joins TRBV12-3 or TRBV12-4 and TRBJ2-7; D is tentatively TRBD1 or TRBD2 (5 bases each). Trimming removed 1 base from V and 12 bases from J, with 10 bases in between. There are 11 residues in the CDR3. CDR3 sequence (DNA): TGTGCCAGCAGTTTAGGGGGGAAGGTGTACTTC. Translation gives CASSLGGKVYF.

This clone was observed at least ten times. No conserved phenylalanine or tryptophan ends this CDR3, so it is likely a read error. This sequence joins TRBV11-2 and TRBJ2-5; tentatively, D is TRBD1 (5 bases). Trimming pared 2 bases from V and 5 bases from J, leaving 15 bases between. This CDR3 comprises 15 residues. Germline V gene sequence: CDR1 SGHAT, CDR2 FQNNGV. Here the CDR3 DNA reads TGTGCCAGCAGCTTACTAGGGGCGCGGTCTGAGACCCAGTACTCC. Amino acid sequence: CASSLLGARSETQYS.

This clone was counted between two and nine times. The chain has TRBV19 and TRBJ1-2; perhaps TRBD1 as D (6 bases). Per germline, CDR1 LNHDA and CDR2 SQIVND (reference sequence). V lost 10 bases and J lost 8, with 20 bases in between. This CDR3 region has 13 residues. The CDR3 coding sequence is TGTGCCACCGAGAGGGGGGGGCATCTGGGCTACACCTTC. Its translation: CATERGGHLGYTF. The full variable domain, in which reference TRBV19 and TRBJ1-2 provide the parts outside the CDR3, is DGGITQSPKYLFRKEGQNVTLSCEQNLNHDAMYWYRQDPGQGLRLIYYSQIVNDFQKGDIAEGYSVSREKKESFPLTVTSAQKNPTAFYLCATERGGHLGYTFGSGTRLTVV.

This clone was seen at least ten times. The V call is TRBV7-2, the J call TRBJ2-2; D ambiguous. This CDR3 has 18 amino acids. Germline CDR1 and CDR2: SGHTA and FQGNSA. Trimming removed 2 bases at V and 0 bases at J, with 16 bases between. This chain's CDR3 is CASSLRAPSYANTGELFF. The DNA for the CDR3 is TGTGCCAGCAGCTTACGGGCCCCATCATACGCGAACACCGGGGAGCTGTTTTTT.

This clone was seen many times. V usage is TRBV6-6 and J usage is TRBJ2-5; 7 nucleotides line up with TRBD2. V gave up 0 bases and J gave up 2 bases; unmatched junction bases: 3. Per germline, CDR1 MNHNY and CDR2 SVGAGI (reference sequence). The CDR3 contains 15 residues. The CDR3 region is CASSYSRGGQETQYF. The CDR3 region has the DNA TGTGCCAGCAGTTACTCGCGGGGAGGGCAAGAGACCCAGTACTTC.

This clone was observed many times. V is TRBV9 and J is TRBJ2-3; D not certain. The CDR3 runs to 13 residues. Trimming stripped 3 bases from V and 6 bases from J, with 11 bases between. Germline V CDR1 and CDR2: SGDLS, YYNGEE. The CDR3 nucleotides are TGTGCCAGCAGCGGCCGACCGGGTGATACGCAGTATTTT. Translation gives CASSGRPGDTQYF.

At least ten counts were recorded for this clone. The chain couples TRBV29-1 to TRBJ2-3; D may be TRBD1 (6 bases). Trimming removed 7 bases at V and 2 bases at J, with 13 bases between. Germline CDR1 SQVTM, CDR2 ANQGSEA. The CDR3 spans 13 residues. The CDR3 bases are TGCAGCGCAAATTGGGGGCCCACAGATACGCAGTATTTT. This encodes CSANWGPTDTQYF.

Many counts were recorded for this clone. The V call is TRBV7-3, the J call TRBJ2-1, with TRBD2 matching 8 bases. The trim removed 5 bases at V and 5 bases at J, leaving 2 bases unmatched. Germline V gives CDR1 SGHTA, CDR2 FQGTGA. The CDR3 has 13 residues. CDR3 amino acids: CASSRGGNNEQFF. The CDR3 nucleotides are TGTGCCAGCAGCCGGGGGGGAAACAATGAGCAGTTCTTC. Full variable domain (outside the CDR3, taken from reference TRBV7-3 and TRBJ2-1): GAGVSQTPSNKVTEKGKYVELRCDPISGHTALYWYRQSLGQGPEFLIYFQGTGAADDSGLPNDRFFAVRPEGSVSTLKIQRTERGDSAVYLCASSRGGNNEQFFGPGTRLTVL.

This clone has a count of ten or more. J is TRBJ2-2 and V is TRBV5-1; TRBD2 agrees at 14 bases. The germline V gene encodes CDR1 SGHRS and CDR2 YFSETQ. CDR3 size: 19 residues. Trimming at V came to 0 bases and at J to 3 bases, leaving 7 bases not matched to a gene. For the CDR3, the DNA is TGCGCCAGCAGCTTGGAACCGACTAGCGGGAGGGCCGACACCGGGGAGCTGTTTTTT. Amino acids: CASSLEPTSGRADTGELFF.